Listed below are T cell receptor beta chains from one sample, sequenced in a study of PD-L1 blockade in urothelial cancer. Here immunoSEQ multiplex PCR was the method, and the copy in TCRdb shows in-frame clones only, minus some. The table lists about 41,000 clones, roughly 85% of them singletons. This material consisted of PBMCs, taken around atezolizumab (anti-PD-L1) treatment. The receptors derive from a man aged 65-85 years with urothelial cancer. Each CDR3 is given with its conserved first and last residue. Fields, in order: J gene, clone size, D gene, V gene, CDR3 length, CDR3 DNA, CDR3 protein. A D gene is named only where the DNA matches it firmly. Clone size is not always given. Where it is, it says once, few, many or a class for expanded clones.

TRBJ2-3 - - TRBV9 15 TGTGCCAGCAGCATCCGAGGACAGACCTCAGATACGCAGTATTTT CASSIRGQTSDTQYF
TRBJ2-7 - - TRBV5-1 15 TGCGCCAGCAGCCTGGGGGGCGGGAATTCCTACGAGCAGTACTTC CASSLGGGNSYEQYF
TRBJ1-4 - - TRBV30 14 TGTGCCTGGAGCCCCGGCCTAGCTAATGAAAAACTGTTTTTT CAWSPGLANEKLFF
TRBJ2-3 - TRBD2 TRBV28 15 TGTGCCAGCAGCCCCCAGCGGGAGGGCCGAGGTACGCAGTATTTT CASSPQREGRGTQYF
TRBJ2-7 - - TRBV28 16 TGTGCCAGCAGTTTAATTAACGGGAACAAAGCCTACGAGCAGTACTTC CASSLINGNKAYEQYF
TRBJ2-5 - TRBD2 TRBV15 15 TGTGCCACCAGCAGAGATAGAGGGGAGGGTGAGACCCAGTACTTC CATSRDRGEGETQYF
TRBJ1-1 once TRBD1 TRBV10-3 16 TGTGCCATCAGTGAGTTTGCGACAGGGGCGAACACTGAAGCTTTCTTT CAISEFATGANTEAFF
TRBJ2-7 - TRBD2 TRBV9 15 TGTGCCAGCAGCGTAGAAGCGGGAGGTCCCTACGAGCAGTACTTC CASSVEAGGPYEQYF
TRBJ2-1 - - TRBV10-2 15 TGCGCCAGCAGGGCTCCAAGGAGCTCCTACAATGAGCAGTTCTTC CASRAPRSSYNEQFF
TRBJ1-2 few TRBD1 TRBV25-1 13 TGTGCCAGCAGAGGGGGACAGAACTATGGCTACACCTTC CASRGGQNYGYTF
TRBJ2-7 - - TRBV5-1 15 TGCGCCAGCAGCTTGGATGGAACAGGAGCCTACGAGCAGTACTTC CASSLDGTGAYEQYF
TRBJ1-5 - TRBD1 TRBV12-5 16 TGTGCTAGTGGTCCTCCGGGACAGGGTAGCAATCAGCCCCAGCATTTT CASGPPGQGSNQPQHF
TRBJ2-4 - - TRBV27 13 TGTGCCAGCAGTTTACAGGGGAAAAACATTCAGTACTTC CASSLQGKNIQYF
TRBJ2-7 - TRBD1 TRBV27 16 TGTGCCAGCAGTTTATTTCTGGGACAGGGCGTCTACGAGCAGTACTTC CASSLFLGQGVYEQYF
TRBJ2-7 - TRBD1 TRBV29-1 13 TGCAGCGCCCAGGGGGCAGGGTTCTACGAGCAGTACTTC CSAQGAGFYEQYF
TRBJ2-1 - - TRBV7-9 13 TGTGCCAGCAGCTTACGGGGGGCCAATGAGCAGTTCTTC CASSLRGANEQFF
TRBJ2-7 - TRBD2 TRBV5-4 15 TGTGCCAGCAGCCTCGGACTAGCGGAGACCTACGAGCAGTACTTC CASSLGLAETYEQYF
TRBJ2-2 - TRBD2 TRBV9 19 TGTGCCAGCAGCGTAGGGGCCGTAGGCGGGAGGGCGAACACCGGGGAGCTGTTTTTT CASSVGAVGGRANTGELFF
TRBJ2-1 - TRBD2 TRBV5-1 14 TGCGCCAGCAGCTTGTCGGGAGGGTACAATGAGCAGTTCTTC CASSLSGGYNEQFF
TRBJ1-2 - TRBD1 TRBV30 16 TGTGCCTGGAGTGTCACGGGTGGCAGGGGGCGATATGGCTACACCTTC CAWSVTGGRGRYGYTF
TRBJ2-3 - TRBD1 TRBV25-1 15 TGTGCCAGCCCAACCGACAGGGTGTCGCGAGATACGCAGTATTTT CASPTDRVSRDTQYF
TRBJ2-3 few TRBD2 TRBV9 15 TGTGCCAGCAGCCGCCTAGCGGGAGGCGGAGATACGCAGTATTTT CASSRLAGGGDTQYF
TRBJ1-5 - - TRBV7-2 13 TGTGCCAGCAGCGGAGACAGGTTGTGGCCCCAGCATTTT CASSGDRLWPQHF
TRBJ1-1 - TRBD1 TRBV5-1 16 TGCGCCAGCAGCATCACCCCGGGACAGGGGGTTACTGAAGCTTTCTTT CASSITPGQGVTEAFF
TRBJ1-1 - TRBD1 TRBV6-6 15 TGTGCCAGCATCAGTGGACAGGCTCTGAACACTGAAGCTTTCTTT CASISGQALNTEAFF
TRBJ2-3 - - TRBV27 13 TGTGCCAGCAGTCTCATCTACACAGATACGCAGTATTTT CASSLIYTDTQYF
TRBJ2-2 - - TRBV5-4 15 TGTGCCAGCAGCCGCACAGGGACGAACACCGGGGAGCTGTTTTTT CASSRTGTNTGELFF
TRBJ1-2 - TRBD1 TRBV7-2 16 TGTGCCAGCAGCTTGGGTCCGGGACAGGGGGCGAGTGGCTACACCTTC CASSLGPGQGASGYTF
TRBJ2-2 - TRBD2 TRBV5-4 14 TGTGCCAGCAGCCTAGCGGTGAACACCGGGGAGCTGTTTTTT CASSLAVNTGELFF
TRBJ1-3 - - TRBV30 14 TGTGCCTGGAGTCGGCAGGGTGTCGGAAACACCATATATTTT CAWSRQGVGNTIYF
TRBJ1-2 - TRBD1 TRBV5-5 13 TGTGCCAGCAGCTTTACTACAGGGGACGGCTACACCTTC CASSFTTGDGYTF
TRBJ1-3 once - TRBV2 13 TGTGCCAGCGGGGACTACTCTGGAAACACCATATATTTT CASGDYSGNTIYF
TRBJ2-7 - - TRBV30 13 TGTGCCTGGAGTGTACAAACGAGAGGCGAGGTGTACTTC CAWSVQTRGEVYF
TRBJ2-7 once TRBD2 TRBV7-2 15 TGTGCCAGCAGGTCCGGTAGCGGGAGAGCTTACGAGCAGTACTTC CASRSGSGRAYEQYF
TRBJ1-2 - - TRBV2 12 TGTGCCAGCAGTGAAAGAGGCTATGGCTACACCTTC CASSERGYGYTF
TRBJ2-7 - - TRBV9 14 TGTGCCAGCAGCGTAGCAAGCACCACCTACGAGCAGTACTTC CASSVASTTYEQYF
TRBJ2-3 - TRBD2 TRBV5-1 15 TGCGCCAGCGAAGCGGGAGTTACTAGCACAGATACGCAGTATTTT CASEAGVTSTDTQYF
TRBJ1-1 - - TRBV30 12 TGTGCCTGGACCGGTGAAAGAACTGAAGCTTTCTTT CAWTGERTEAFF
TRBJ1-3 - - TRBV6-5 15 TGTGCCAGCAGCGATCAGGGAAGCTCTGGAAACACCATATATTTT CASSDQGSSGNTIYF
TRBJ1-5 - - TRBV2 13 TGTGCCAGCAGTGCACAGAACAATCAGCCCCAGCATTTT CASSAQNNQPQHF
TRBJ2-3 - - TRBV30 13 TGTGCCTCCTACAGGGTCGGGCCAGATACGCAGTATTTT CASYRVGPDTQYF
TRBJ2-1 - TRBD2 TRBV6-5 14 TGTGCCAGCAGTCTCCGGACTAGTCGGGATGAGCAGTTCTTC CASSLRTSRDEQFF